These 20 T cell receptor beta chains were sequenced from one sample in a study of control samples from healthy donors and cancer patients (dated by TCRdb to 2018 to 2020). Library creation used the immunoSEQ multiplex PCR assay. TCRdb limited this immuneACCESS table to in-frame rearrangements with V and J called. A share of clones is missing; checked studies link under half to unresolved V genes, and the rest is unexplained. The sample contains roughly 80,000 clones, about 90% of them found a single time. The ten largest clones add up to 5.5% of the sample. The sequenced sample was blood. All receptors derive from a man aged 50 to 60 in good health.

CDR3 sequence (DNA): TGTGCCAGCAGTGGTCAGGGGGCGATCTCTGGAAACACCATATATTTT. Translated, it gives CASSGQGAISGNTIYF. The V and J genes are TRBV2 and TRBJ1-3; 8 nucleotides line up with TRBD1. The V and J ends lost 4 bases and 0 bases, in that order; junction bases with no gene match: 5. CDR1 SNHLY and CDR2 FYNNEI come from the germline V gene. CDR3 length equals 16 residues.

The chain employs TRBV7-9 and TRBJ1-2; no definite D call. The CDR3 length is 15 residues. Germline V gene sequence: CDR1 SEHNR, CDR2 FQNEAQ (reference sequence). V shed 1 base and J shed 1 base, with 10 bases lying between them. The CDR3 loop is CASSLGSGLNYGYTF. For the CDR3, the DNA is TGTGCCAGCAGCTTAGGATCCGGCCTTAACTATGGCTACACCTTC.

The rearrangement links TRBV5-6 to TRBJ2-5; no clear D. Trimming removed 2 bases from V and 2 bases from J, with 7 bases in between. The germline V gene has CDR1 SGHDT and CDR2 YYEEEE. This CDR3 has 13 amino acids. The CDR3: CASSFRWQETQYF. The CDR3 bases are TGTGCCAGCAGCTTCAGGTGGCAAGAGACCCAGTACTTC.

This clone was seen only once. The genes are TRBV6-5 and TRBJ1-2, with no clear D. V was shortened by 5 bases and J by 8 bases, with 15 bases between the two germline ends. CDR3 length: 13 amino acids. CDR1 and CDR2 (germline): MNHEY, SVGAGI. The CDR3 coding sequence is TGTGCCAGCAGTACCCCACGTGGAGAGGGCTACACCTTC. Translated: CASSTPRGEGYTF.

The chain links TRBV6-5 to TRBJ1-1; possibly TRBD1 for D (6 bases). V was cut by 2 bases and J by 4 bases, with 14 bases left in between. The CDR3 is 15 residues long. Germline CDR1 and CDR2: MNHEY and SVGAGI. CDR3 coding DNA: TGTGCCAGCAGTTACGCCGGGGGCTCCAGCACTGAAGCTTTCTTT. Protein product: CASSYAGGSSTEAFF.

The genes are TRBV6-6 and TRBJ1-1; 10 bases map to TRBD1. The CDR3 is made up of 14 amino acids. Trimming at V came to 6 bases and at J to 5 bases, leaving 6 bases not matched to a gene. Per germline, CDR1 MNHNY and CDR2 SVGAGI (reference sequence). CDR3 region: CASRRDRGGTEAFF. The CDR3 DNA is TGTGCCAGCAGACGGGACAGGGGAGGAACTGAAGCTTTCTTT.

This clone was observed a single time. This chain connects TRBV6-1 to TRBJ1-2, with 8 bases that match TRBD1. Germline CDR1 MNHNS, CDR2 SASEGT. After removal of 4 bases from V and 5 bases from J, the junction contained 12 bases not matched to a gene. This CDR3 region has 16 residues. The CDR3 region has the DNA TGTGCCAGCAGTGCGATAGCGGACAGGGTTCGTTATGGCTACACCTTC. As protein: CASSAIADRVRYGYTF.

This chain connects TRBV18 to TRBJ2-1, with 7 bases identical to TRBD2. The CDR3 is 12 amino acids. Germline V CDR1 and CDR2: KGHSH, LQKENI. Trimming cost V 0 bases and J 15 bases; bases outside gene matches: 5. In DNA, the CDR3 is TGTGCCAGCTCACCACCCGCGGGGGAGGCGTTCTTC. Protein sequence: CASSPPAGEAFF.

DNA for the CDR3: TGCAGCGGCGACCGGGACGGGAGCTCCTACAATGAGCAGTTCTTC. Encoded protein: CSGDRDGSSYNEQFF. The J gene is TRBJ2-1, the V gene TRBV29-1; tentatively, D is TRBD2 (6 bases). There are 15 residues in the CDR3. The germline gives CDR1 SQVTM, CDR2 ANQGSEA. V was clipped by 7 bases and J by 0 bases, with 16 bases between them.

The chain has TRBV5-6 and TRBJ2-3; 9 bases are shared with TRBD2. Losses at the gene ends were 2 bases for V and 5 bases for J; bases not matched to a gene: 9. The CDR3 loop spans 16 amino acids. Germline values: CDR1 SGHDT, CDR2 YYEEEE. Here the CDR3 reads CASSLGAGGQRDTQYF. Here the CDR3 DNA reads TGTGCCAGCAGCTTAGGGGCGGGGGGGCAAAGAGATACGCAGTATTTT.

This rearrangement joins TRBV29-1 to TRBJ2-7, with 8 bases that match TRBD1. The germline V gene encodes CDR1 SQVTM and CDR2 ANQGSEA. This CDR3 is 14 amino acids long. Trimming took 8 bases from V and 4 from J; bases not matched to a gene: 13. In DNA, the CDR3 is TGCAGCTCGGATGCCGGGACAGGTTCGTACGAGCAGTACTTC. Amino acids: CSSDAGTGSYEQYF.

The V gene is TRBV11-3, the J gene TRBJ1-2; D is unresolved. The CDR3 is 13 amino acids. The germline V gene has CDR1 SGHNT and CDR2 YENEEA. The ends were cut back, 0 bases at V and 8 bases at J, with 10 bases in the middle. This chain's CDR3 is CASSLEPDEGYTF. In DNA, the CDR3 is TGTGCCAGCAGCTTAGAACCAGACGAGGGCTACACCTTC.

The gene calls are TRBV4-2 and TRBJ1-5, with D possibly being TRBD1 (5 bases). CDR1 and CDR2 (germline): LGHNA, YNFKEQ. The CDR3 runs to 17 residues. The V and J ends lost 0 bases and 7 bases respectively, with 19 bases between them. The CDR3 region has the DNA TGTGCCAGCAGCCAAGACCCAATCGGCGGCACAGGACAGCCCCAGCATTTT. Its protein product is CASSQDPIGGTGQPQHF.

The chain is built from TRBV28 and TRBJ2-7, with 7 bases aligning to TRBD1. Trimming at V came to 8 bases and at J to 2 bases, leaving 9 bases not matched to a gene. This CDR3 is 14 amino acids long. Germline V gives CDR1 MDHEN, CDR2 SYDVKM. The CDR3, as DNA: TGTGCCAGCGCTCCCCGGGACAGTACCTACGAGCAGTACTTC. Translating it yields CASAPRDSTYEQYF.

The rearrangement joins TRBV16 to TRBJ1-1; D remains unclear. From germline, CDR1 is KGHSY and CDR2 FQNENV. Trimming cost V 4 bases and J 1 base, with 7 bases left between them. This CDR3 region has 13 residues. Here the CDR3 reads CASSRNTNTEAFF. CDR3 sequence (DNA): TGTGCCAGCAGCCGGAACACGAACACTGAAGCTTTCTTT.

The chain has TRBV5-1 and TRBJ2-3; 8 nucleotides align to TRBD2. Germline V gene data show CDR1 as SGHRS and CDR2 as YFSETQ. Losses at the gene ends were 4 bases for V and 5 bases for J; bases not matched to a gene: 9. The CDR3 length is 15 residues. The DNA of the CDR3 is TGCGCCAGCAGCCTTCGGGGGACTAGGGGAGATACGCAGTATTTT. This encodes CASSLRGTRGDTQYF.

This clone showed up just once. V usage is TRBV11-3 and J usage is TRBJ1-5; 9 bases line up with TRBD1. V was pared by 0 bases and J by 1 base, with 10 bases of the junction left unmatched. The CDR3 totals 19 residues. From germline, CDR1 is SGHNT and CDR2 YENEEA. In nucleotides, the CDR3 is TGTGCCAGCAGCTTAGATATCCCCCCCGGACAGGGGAGCAATCAGCCCCAGCATTTT. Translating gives CASSLDIPPGQGSNQPQHF.

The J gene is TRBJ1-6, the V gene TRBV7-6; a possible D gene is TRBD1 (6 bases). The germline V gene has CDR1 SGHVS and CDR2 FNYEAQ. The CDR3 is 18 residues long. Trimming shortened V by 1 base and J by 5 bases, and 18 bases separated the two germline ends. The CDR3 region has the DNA TGTGCCAGCAGCTTAGTTTTGGGCGGGGGCGCCGATAATTCACCCCTCCACTTT. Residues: CASSLVLGGGADNSPLHF.

The CDR3 sequence: CASSPQRGEQYF. The DNA of the CDR3 is TGTGCCAGTAGTCCCCAGCGGGGCGAGCAGTACTTC. The V and J genes are TRBV19 and TRBJ2-7; 7 nucleotides align to TRBD2. Germline V gene sequence: CDR1 LNHDA, CDR2 SQIVND (reference sequence). V lost 5 bases and J lost 6; bases outside the gene matches: 4. The CDR3 spans 12 residues.

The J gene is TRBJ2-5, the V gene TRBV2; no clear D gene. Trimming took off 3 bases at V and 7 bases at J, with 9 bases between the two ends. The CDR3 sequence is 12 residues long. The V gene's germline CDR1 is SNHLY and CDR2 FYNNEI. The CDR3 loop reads CASSEGPGTQYF. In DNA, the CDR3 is TGTGCCAGCAGTGAGGGTCCGGGGACCCAGTACTTC.